Listed below are T cell receptor beta chains from one sample, sequenced in a study of radiation and T cells in renal cell carcinoma. Assay: immunoSEQ multiplex PCR; the TCRdb copy retains only in-frame clones and omits some. The data show approximately 120,000 clones, approximately 82% seen once. Sequenced here: blood, sampled from a patient whose treatment included radiotherapy and nephrectomy. These receptor sequences come from a woman aged 55-75 years with renal cell carcinoma. Each CDR3 is given with its conserved first and last residue. The D gene is left open where the match is weak. A row's size may be missing; if present it is once, few, many or a size class.

>TRBV9|.|.|TRBJ2-1
CASSVDLGGAVDNEQFF
TGTGCCAGCAGCGTAGACTTAGGGGGGGCTGTTGACAATGAGCAGTTCTTC
>TRBV11-3|.|once|TRBJ2-3
CASSLGQGTQYF
TGTGCCAGCAGCCTAGGGCAGGGTACGCAGTATTTT
>TRBV13|.|.|TRBJ2-7
CASSLPGQGFEQYF
TGTGCCAGCAGCCTACCGGGACAAGGATTCGAGCAGTACTTC
>TRBV7-2|.|.|TRBJ2-1
CASSSPLGSSYNEQFF
TGTGCCAGCAGCTCCCCCTTGGGGAGCTCCTACAATGAGCAGTTCTTC
>TRBV6-4|.|.|TRBJ1-1
CASRVTPNTEAFF
TGTGCCAGCAGGGTGACACCGAACACTGAAGCTTTCTTT
>TRBV5-8|.|.|TRBJ2-5
CASSYREETQYF
TGTGCCAGCAGCTACAGGGAAGAGACCCAGTACTTC
>TRBV7-9|.|.|TRBJ2-7
CASTRISSDYENYEQYF
TGTGCCAGCACGCGCATCAGCTCGGACTACGAGAACTACGAGCAGTACTTC
>TRBV5-4|TRBD2|.|TRBJ2-3
CASSLPRTSGGAKDTQYF
TGTGCCAGCAGCTTGCCTAGGACTAGCGGGGGGGCCAAAGATACGCAGTATTTT
>TRBV6-6|.|once|TRBJ2-7
CASSQAQGMGEQYF
TGTGCCAGCAGTCAAGCCCAGGGTATGGGCGAGCAGTACTTC
>TRBV5-8|.|once|TRBJ2-1
CASSKGGHEQFF
TGCGCCAGCAGCAAGGGAGGACATGAGCAGTTCTTC
>TRBV2|.|.|TRBJ2-7
CASSEQGSWYEQYF
TGTGCCAGCAGTGAACAGGGAAGCTGGTACGAGCAGTACTTC
>TRBV23-1|.|.|TRBJ1-4
CASRNSVGQNEKLFF
TGCGCCAGCAGGAACTCCGTCGGCCAAAATGAAAAACTGTTTTTT
>TRBV6-5|TRBD1|.|TRBJ1-1
CATGGEITEAFF
TGTGCCACAGGGGGGGAGATAACTGAAGCTTTCTTT
>TRBV18|.|.|TRBJ2-7
CASSPRPSEQYF
TGTGCCAGCTCACCACGGCCGAGCGAGCAGTACTTC
>TRBV6-1|.|.|TRBJ2-3
CASSEQLTGSISTDTQYF
TGTGCCAGCAGTGAACAGTTGACCGGGAGTATTAGCACAGATACGCAGTATTTT
>TRBV10-1|.|few|TRBJ1-1
CASSESGGPEAFF
TGCGCCAGCAGTGAGTCCGGCGGGCCTGAAGCTTTCTTT
>TRBV19|TRBD1|few|TRBJ1-2
CATSQGNYGYTF
TGTGCCACCTCACAGGGGAACTATGGCTACACCTTC
>TRBV7-3|.|.|TRBJ2-2
CASSLRRSENTGELFF
TGTGCCAGCAGCTTAAGAAGGAGCGAGAACACCGGGGAGCTGTTTTTT
>TRBV4-1|TRBD1|.|TRBJ1-6
CASSHGQGDSPLHF
TGCGCCAGCAGCCACGGACAGGGAGATTCACCCCTCCACTTT
>TRBV6-5|.|.|TRBJ1-1
CASRFPGDTEAFF
TGTGCCAGCAGGTTTCCAGGGGACACTGAAGCTTTCTTT
>TRBV5-1|TRBD1|.|TRBJ1-2
CASSPTGDYGYGYTF
TGCGCCAGCAGCCCGACAGGGGACTATGGCTATGGCTACACCTTC
>TRBV6-5|.|few|TRBJ2-1
CAFGTSPYNEQFF
TGTGCCTTTGGGACCTCCCCGTACAATGAGCAGTTCTTC
>TRBV9|.|.|TRBJ1-5
CASSPSGNQPQHF
TGTGCCAGCAGCCCCAGTGGCAATCAGCCCCAGCATTTT
>TRBV28|.|.|TRBJ1-4
CASSLWGQQYEKLFF
TGTGCCAGCAGTTTATGGGGACAACAATATGAAAAACTGTTTTTT
>TRBV5-1|TRBD1|.|TRBJ1-1
CASSKTGGTTEAFF
TGCGCCAGCAGCAAGACAGGGGGAACCACTGAAGCTTTCTTT
>TRBV7-2|.|.|TRBJ2-5
CASSSSVQETQYF
TGTGCCAGCAGCTCGAGCGTGCAAGAGACCCAGTACTTC
>TRBV18|TRBD1|.|TRBJ2-3
CASSPSAVGGDTQYF
TGTGCCAGCTCACCATCTGCAGTAGGGGGCGATACGCAGTATTTT
>TRBV28|.|.|TRBJ1-2
CASRTASHYGYTF
TGTGCCAGCCGGACAGCCAGTCACTATGGCTACACCTTC
>TRBV9|TRBD2|few|TRBJ2-1
CASSVDLAGPNEQFF
TGTGCCAGCAGCGTAGATCTAGCGGGGCCCAATGAGCAGTTCTTC
>TRBV11-2|.|.|TRBJ2-7
CASSLRPGHQSYEQYF
TGTGCCAGCAGCTTAAGACCGGGGCACCAATCCTACGAGCAGTACTTC
>TRBV7-2|TRBD1|.|TRBJ1-3
CASSYRGTGGGNTIYF
TGTGCCAGCAGCTACCGAGGGACAGGAGGTGGAAACACCATATATTTT
>TRBV18|.|.|TRBJ1-3
CASSPNLAGTSGNTIYF
TGTGCCAGCTCACCAAATCTGGCGGGCACCTCTGGAAACACCATATATTTT
>TRBV19|TRBD1|.|TRBJ2-7
CASSLGQHVEQYF
TGTGCCAGTAGTCTGGGACAGCACGTCGAGCAGTACTTC
>TRBV19|TRBD2|few|TRBJ2-7
CASRYGLAASYEQYF
TGTGCCAGTAGGTATGGACTAGCGGCCTCCTACGAGCAGTACTTC
>TRBV11-2|TRBD1|once|TRBJ2-7
CASSLSRKGAEQYF
TGTGCCAGCAGCTTGAGTCGGAAGGGGGCCGAGCAGTACTTC
>TRBV5-6|.|.|TRBJ2-2
CASSLRRPGELFF
TGTGCCAGCAGCTTAAGGCGGCCCGGGGAGCTGTTTTTT
>TRBV28|.|.|TRBJ1-1
CASTSGGPGEAFF
TGTGCCAGCACCTCGGGGGGTCCGGGGGAAGCTTTCTTT
>TRBV15|.|.|TRBJ2-3
CATGIQKADTQYF
TGTGCCACCGGGATCCAAAAGGCAGATACGCAGTATTTT
>TRBV30|.|.|TRBJ2-2
CAWSVDFNTGELFF
TGTGCCTGGAGTGTCGACTTTAACACCGGGGAGCTGTTTTTT
>TRBV9|.|.|TRBJ2-7
CASSVGPGTHYEQYF
TGTGCCAGCAGCGTGGGGCCCGGGACTCACTACGAGCAGTACTTC
>TRBV27|TRBD1|.|TRBJ1-2
CASSWDRGYGYTF
TGTGCCAGCAGTTGGGACAGGGGGTATGGCTACACCTTC
>TRBV7-2|.|.|TRBJ2-7
CASSTAGGSYEQYF
TGTGCCAGCAGCACCGCCGGAGGGAGCTACGAGCAGTACTTC
>TRBV20-1|.|.|TRBJ2-1
CSASQSNEQFF
TGCAGTGCTAGTCAGTCCAATGAGCAGTTCTTC
>TRBV9|.|.|TRBJ2-3
CASSVDRHRRTDTQYF
TGTGCCAGCAGCGTAGACAGACACCGGAGAACAGATACGCAGTATTTT
>TRBV30|TRBD2|.|TRBJ2-5
CAWSVGTSGSSETQYF
TGTGCCTGGAGTGTCGGGACTAGCGGGAGTTCGGAGACCCAGTACTTC
>TRBV6-6|TRBD2|.|TRBJ2-5
CASRRLAGGQETQYF
TGTGCCAGCAGACGACTAGCGGGGGGACAAGAGACCCAGTACTTC
>TRBV7-8|TRBD2|.|TRBJ2-7
CASSTTSGRREQYF
TGTGCCAGCAGCACAACTAGCGGGAGGCGCGAGCAGTACTTC
>TRBV19|.|.|TRBJ1-2
CASRRALYGYTF
TGTGCCAGTAGGAGGGCCCTGTATGGCTACACCTTC
>TRBV4-1|.|.|TRBJ2-2
CASSQEQALRTGELFF
TGCGCCAGCAGCCAAGAGCAGGCCCTGAGGACCGGGGAGCTGTTTTTT
>TRBV6-4|TRBD1|.|TRBJ2-7
CASSEDRGHEQYF
TGTGCCAGCAGTGAGGACAGGGGCCACGAGCAGTACTTC
>TRBV30|TRBD1|.|TRBJ1-2
CAWSPINRGSGYTF
TGTGCCTGGAGTCCCATTAACAGGGGAAGTGGCTACACCTTC
>TRBV5-4|TRBD1|.|TRBJ1-6
CASSTRQGAGNSPLHF
TGTGCCAGCAGCACTCGACAGGGGGCAGGTAATTCACCCCTCCACTTT